The rows below give T cell receptor beta chains drawn from one sample of a study of blood T cell repertoires in COVID-19. TCRdb keeps only in-frame clones here, not all; method: immunoSEQ multiplex PCR. The table lists about 350,000 clones, roughly 90% of them singletons. The sample taken for sequencing was peripheral blood. The source of these receptors is a woman in her 70s with COVID-19, enrolled during active disease. Both conserved end residues are part of each CDR3. The order of the fields is V gene, D gene, J gene, CDR3 protein. The D gene is left open where the match is weak.

v_call: TRBV18; d_call: TRBD1; j_call: TRBJ1-4; cdr3_aa: CASSPSTGGDEKLFF
v_call: TRBV19; d_call: TRBD1; j_call: TRBJ1-2; cdr3_aa: CASMGLGQGADGYTF
v_call: TRBV4-2; d_call: TRBD1; j_call: TRBJ2-5; cdr3_aa: CASSRDRAKETQYF
v_call: TRBV5-4; d_call: TRBD2; j_call: TRBJ2-3; cdr3_aa: CASGGELTDTQYF
v_call: TRBV9; d_call: TRBD1; j_call: TRBJ1-6; cdr3_aa: CASSSRQGNSPLHF
v_call: TRBV30; d_call: -; j_call: TRBJ1-2; cdr3_aa: CAWSAGVGYTF
v_call: TRBV6-5; d_call: TRBD1; j_call: TRBJ1-5; cdr3_aa: CASSQGGRSNQPQHF
v_call: TRBV7-9; d_call: -; j_call: TRBJ1-2; cdr3_aa: CASTEGSGYDYGYTF
v_call: TRBV18; d_call: -; j_call: TRBJ1-1; cdr3_aa: CASSPLTQNTEAFF
v_call: TRBV7-9; d_call: -; j_call: TRBJ2-2; cdr3_aa: CASSLALDTGELFF
v_call: TRBV24-1; d_call: -; j_call: TRBJ2-1; cdr3_aa: CATSDSRGSSYNEQFF
v_call: TRBV2; d_call: -; j_call: TRBJ2-2; cdr3_aa: CASKEGNTGELFF
v_call: TRBV9; d_call: -; j_call: TRBJ1-1; cdr3_aa: CASSGAGDTEAFF
v_call: TRBV18; d_call: TRBD1; j_call: TRBJ1-1; cdr3_aa: CASSPPGTGGRAFF
v_call: TRBV28; d_call: -; j_call: TRBJ1-3; cdr3_aa: CASSSLGQGGDTIYF
v_call: TRBV30; d_call: -; j_call: TRBJ1-2; cdr3_aa: CAWSPIQGYYGYTF
v_call: TRBV7-9; d_call: TRBD1; j_call: TRBJ2-7; cdr3_aa: CASSSAPGQAGTYEQYF
v_call: TRBV28; d_call: -; j_call: TRBJ1-5; cdr3_aa: CASSPGHSYQPQHF
v_call: TRBV2; d_call: TRBD1; j_call: TRBJ1-3; cdr3_aa: CASSLGQGRGGSGNTIYF
v_call: TRBV5-6; d_call: -; j_call: TRBJ1-5; cdr3_aa: CASSSRGTGQPQHF
v_call: TRBV5-4; d_call: TRBD1; j_call: TRBJ1-1; cdr3_aa: CASSSTGGWGTEAFF
v_call: TRBV4-1; d_call: -; j_call: TRBJ1-5; cdr3_aa: CASSQEADWPQHF
v_call: TRBV12-5; d_call: TRBD1; j_call: TRBJ1-2; cdr3_aa: CASGPGTGVMDGYTF
v_call: TRBV10-3; d_call: -; j_call: TRBJ1-6; cdr3_aa: CAIQGSSYNSPLHF
v_call: TRBV28; d_call: -; j_call: TRBJ1-2; cdr3_aa: CASSRQDGYTF
v_call: TRBV6-5; d_call: -; j_call: TRBJ2-7; cdr3_aa: CASSYGSGPYEQYF
v_call: TRBV24-1; d_call: -; j_call: TRBJ1-4; cdr3_aa: CATSDPRGFNEKLFF
v_call: TRBV7-2; d_call: TRBD1; j_call: TRBJ1-6; cdr3_aa: CASSLGGQWNSPLHF
v_call: TRBV7-2; d_call: TRBD1; j_call: TRBJ1-1; cdr3_aa: CASSSVNRGTEAFF
v_call: TRBV9; d_call: -; j_call: TRBJ1-4; cdr3_aa: CASSAGGFGEKLFF
v_call: TRBV5-8; d_call: -; j_call: TRBJ2-1; cdr3_aa: CASSFTGINEQFF
v_call: TRBV28; d_call: TRBD1; j_call: TRBJ1-5; cdr3_aa: CASSLSTLDRGWGSNQPQHF
v_call: TRBV12-3/TRBV12-4; d_call: -; j_call: TRBJ1-3; cdr3_aa: CASSFAGEDTIYF
v_call: TRBV18; d_call: -; j_call: TRBJ1-5; cdr3_aa: CASSPPGGHQPQHF
v_call: TRBV7-2; d_call: TRBD1; j_call: TRBJ2-7; cdr3_aa: CASSPRTGARGEQYF
v_call: TRBV27; d_call: TRBD1; j_call: TRBJ1-2; cdr3_aa: CASSFITGVRNYGYTF
v_call: TRBV5-6; d_call: -; j_call: TRBJ1-2; cdr3_aa: CASSFQTANTF
v_call: TRBV3-1/TRBV3-2; d_call: -; j_call: TRBJ1-2; cdr3_aa: CASSQGEKNYGYTF
v_call: TRBV6-6; d_call: -; j_call: TRBJ1-5; cdr3_aa: CASRLSSGGQPQHF
v_call: TRBV19; d_call: -; j_call: TRBJ1-5; cdr3_aa: CASSMLGGFSNQPQHF
v_call: TRBV9; d_call: TRBD2; j_call: TRBJ2-3; cdr3_aa: CASSVSGVDTQYF
v_call: TRBV6-5; d_call: TRBD1; j_call: TRBJ1-3; cdr3_aa: CASSSQGAGNTIYF
v_call: TRBV10-2; d_call: -; j_call: TRBJ2-3; cdr3_aa: CASSDKVGPDTQYF
v_call: TRBV9; d_call: -; j_call: TRBJ2-3; cdr3_aa: CASSAEGGGSPDTQYF
v_call: TRBV5-1; d_call: TRBD1; j_call: TRBJ1-3; cdr3_aa: CASSEGQTGNTIYF
v_call: TRBV30; d_call: -; j_call: TRBJ2-4; cdr3_aa: CAWSDRENIQYF
v_call: TRBV7-2; d_call: -; j_call: TRBJ1-2; cdr3_aa: CASSLRTATNYGYTF
v_call: TRBV6-5; d_call: TRBD1; j_call: TRBJ1-1; cdr3_aa: CASTRTGNTEAFF
v_call: TRBV19; d_call: -; j_call: TRBJ1-6; cdr3_aa: CASRPTRGMDSPLHF